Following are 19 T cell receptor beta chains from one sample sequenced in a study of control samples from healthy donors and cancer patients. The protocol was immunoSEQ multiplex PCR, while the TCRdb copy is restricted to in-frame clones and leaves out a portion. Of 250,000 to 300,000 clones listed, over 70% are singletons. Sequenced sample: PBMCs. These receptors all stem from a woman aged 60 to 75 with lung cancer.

Here the CDR3 reads CASSLEGGLSENGYTF. The CDR3 DNA reads as TGCGCCAGCAGCTTGGAAGGGGGGCTGAGTGAGAATGGCTACACCTTC. The chain is built from TRBV5-1 and TRBJ1-2, with D tentatively TRBD1 (6 bases). V lost 0 bases, J lost 6 bases, and 18 bases lay in between. This CDR3 has 16 amino acids. CDR1 SGHRS and CDR2 YFSETQ come from the germline V gene.

The CDR3 sequence is CASSRGQSETQYF. Here the CDR3 DNA reads TGTGCCAGCAGCAGAGGACAGTCAGAGACCCAGTACTTC. The chain carries TRBV5-4 and TRBJ2-5; possible D gene TRBD1, 6 bases. Germline CDR1 reads SGHNT; CDR2 reads YYREEE (reference sequence). CDR3 length equals 13 residues. With 4 bases removed from V and 4 bases from J, the gap between germline ends came to 11 bases.

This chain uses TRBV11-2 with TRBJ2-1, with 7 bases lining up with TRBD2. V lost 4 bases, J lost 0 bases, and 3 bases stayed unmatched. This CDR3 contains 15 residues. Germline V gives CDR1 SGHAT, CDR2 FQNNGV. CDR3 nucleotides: TGTGCCAGCAGCTCGTCTAGCGGCTCCTACAATGAGCAGTTCTTC. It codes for CASSSSSGSYNEQFF.

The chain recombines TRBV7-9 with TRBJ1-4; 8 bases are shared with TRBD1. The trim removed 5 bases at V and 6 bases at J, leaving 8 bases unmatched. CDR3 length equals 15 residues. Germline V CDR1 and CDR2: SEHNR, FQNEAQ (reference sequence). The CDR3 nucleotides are TGTGCCAGCAGCACCTGGGACAGGTCGGATGAAAAACTGTTTTTT. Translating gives CASSTWDRSDEKLFF.

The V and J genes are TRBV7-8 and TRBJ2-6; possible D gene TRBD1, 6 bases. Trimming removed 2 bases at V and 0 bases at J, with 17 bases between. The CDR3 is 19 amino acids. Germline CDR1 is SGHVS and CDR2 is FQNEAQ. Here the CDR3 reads CASSLNLQGPSSGANVLTF. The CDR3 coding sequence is TGTGCCAGCAGCTTAAATTTACAGGGTCCGTCCTCTGGGGCCAACGTCCTGACTTTC.

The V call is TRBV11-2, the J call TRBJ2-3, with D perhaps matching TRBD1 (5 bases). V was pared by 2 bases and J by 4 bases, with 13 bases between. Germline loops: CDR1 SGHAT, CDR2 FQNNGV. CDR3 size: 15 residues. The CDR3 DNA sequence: TGTGCCAGCAGCTTACCAGGGATGATGGCAGATACGCAGTATTTT. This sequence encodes CASSLPGMMADTQYF.

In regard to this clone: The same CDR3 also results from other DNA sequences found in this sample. The CDR3 region is CASSLEGRENEKLFF. The CDR3 nucleotides are TGCGCCAGCAGCTTGGAGGGACGTGAAAATGAAAAACTGTTTTTT. The rearrangement joins TRBV5-1 to TRBJ1-4, with a tentative D call TRBD1 (5 bases). The CDR3 contains 15 residues. CDR1 and CDR2 from the germline V gene are SGHRS and YFSETQ. V was clipped by 0 bases and J by 5 bases, with 11 bases between them.

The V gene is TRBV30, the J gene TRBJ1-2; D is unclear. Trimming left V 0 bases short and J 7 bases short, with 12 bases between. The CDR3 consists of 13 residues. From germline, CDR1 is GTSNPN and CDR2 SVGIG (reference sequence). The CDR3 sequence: CAWSVRIWVGYTF. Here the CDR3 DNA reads TGTGCCTGGAGTGTACGAATTTGGGTTGGCTACACCTTC. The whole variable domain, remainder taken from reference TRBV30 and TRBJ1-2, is SQTIHQWPATLVQPVGSPLSLECTVEGTSNPNLYWYRQAAGRGLQLLFYSVGIGQISSEVPQNLSASRPQDRQFILSSKKLLLSDSGFYLCAWSVRIWVGYTFGSGTRLTVV.

The CDR3, as DNA: TGTGCCAGCAGCCCCCCTGGGACAGGGAGAAACGAGCAGTACTTC. Amino acid sequence: CASSPPGTGRNEQYF. V gene TRBV14 combines with J gene TRBJ2-7; the match to TRBD1 covers 9 bases. The CDR3 extends over 15 amino acids. Germline V lookup: CDR1 SGHDN, CDR2 FVKESK. The V gene end was trimmed by 4 bases and the J gene end by 5 bases; junction bases not matched to a gene: 9.

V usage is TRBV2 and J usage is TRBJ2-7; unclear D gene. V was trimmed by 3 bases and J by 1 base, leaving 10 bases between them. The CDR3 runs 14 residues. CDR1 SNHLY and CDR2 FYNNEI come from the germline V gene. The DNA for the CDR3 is TGTGCCAGCAGTGAGGACCGGATGTCCTACGAGCAGTACTTC. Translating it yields CASSEDRMSYEQYF.

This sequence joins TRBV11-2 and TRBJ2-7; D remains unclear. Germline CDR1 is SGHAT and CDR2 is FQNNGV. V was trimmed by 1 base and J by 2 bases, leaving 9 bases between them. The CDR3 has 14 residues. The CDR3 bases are TGTGCCAGCAGCTTAGTATTCGGTCCCTACGAGCAGTACTTC. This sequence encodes CASSLVFGPYEQYF.

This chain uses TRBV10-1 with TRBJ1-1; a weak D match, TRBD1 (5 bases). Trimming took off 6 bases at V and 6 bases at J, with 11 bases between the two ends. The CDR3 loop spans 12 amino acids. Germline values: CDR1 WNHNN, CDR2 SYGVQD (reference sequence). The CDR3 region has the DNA TGCGCCAGCAGCGACGGGACGGCTGAAGCTTTCTTT. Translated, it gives CASSDGTAEAFF.

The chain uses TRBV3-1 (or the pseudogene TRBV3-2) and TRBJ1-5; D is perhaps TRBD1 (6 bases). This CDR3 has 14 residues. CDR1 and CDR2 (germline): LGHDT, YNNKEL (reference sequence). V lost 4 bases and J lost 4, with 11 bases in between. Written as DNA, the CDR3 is TGTGCCAGCAGCCTAAGGGGGGAGAATCAGCCCCAGCATTTT. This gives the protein CASSLRGENQPQHF.

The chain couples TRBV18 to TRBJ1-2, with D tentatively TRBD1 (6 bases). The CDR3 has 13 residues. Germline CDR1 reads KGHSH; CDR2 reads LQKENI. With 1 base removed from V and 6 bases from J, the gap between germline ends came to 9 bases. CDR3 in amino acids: CASSPRGADGYTF. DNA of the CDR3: TGTGCCAGCTCACCACGGGGGGCCGATGGCTACACCTTC.

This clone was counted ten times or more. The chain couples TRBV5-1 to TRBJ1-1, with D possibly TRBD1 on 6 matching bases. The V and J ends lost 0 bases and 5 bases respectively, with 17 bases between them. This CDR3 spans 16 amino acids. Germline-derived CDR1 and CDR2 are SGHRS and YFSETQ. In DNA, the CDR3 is TGCGCCAGCAGCTTGGCCAGGGGAGTAGAGGAAACTGAAGCTTTCTTT. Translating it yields CASSLARGVEETEAFF. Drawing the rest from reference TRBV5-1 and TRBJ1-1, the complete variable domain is KAGVTQTPRYLIKTRGQQVTLSCSPISGHRSVSWYQQTPGQGLQFLFEYFSETQRNKGNFPGRFSGRQFSNSRSEMNVSTLELGDSALYLCASSLARGVEETEAFFGQGTRLTVV.

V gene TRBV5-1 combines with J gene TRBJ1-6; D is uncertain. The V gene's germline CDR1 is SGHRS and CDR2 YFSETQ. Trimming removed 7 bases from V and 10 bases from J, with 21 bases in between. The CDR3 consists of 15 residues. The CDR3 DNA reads TGCGCCAGCCGGACCGCGTTGGGGATTGAGTCACCCCTCCACTTT. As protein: CASRTALGIESPLHF.

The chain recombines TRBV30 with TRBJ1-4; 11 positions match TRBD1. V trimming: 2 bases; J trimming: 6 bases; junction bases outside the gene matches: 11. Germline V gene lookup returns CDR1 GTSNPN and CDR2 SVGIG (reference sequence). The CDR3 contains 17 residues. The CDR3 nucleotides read TGTGCCTGGAGTCTTTGGGCCGGGACAGGGGGACATGAAAAACTGTTTTTT. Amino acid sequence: CAWSLWAGTGGHEKLFF.

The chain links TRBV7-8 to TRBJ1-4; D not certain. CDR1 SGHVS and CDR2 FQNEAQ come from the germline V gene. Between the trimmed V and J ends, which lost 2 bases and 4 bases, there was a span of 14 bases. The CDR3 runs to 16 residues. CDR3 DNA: TGTGCCAGCAGCTTAAGAAGAGCAGGAGATAATGAAAAACTGTTTTTT. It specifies CASSLRRAGDNEKLFF.

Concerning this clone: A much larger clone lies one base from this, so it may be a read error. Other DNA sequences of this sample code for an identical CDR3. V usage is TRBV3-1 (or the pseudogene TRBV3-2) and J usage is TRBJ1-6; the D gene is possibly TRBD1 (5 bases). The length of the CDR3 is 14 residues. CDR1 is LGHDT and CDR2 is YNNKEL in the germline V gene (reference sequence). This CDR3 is CASSAGGGNSPLHF. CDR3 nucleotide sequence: TGTGCCAGCAGCGCCGGGGGGGGAAATTCACCTCTCCACTTT.